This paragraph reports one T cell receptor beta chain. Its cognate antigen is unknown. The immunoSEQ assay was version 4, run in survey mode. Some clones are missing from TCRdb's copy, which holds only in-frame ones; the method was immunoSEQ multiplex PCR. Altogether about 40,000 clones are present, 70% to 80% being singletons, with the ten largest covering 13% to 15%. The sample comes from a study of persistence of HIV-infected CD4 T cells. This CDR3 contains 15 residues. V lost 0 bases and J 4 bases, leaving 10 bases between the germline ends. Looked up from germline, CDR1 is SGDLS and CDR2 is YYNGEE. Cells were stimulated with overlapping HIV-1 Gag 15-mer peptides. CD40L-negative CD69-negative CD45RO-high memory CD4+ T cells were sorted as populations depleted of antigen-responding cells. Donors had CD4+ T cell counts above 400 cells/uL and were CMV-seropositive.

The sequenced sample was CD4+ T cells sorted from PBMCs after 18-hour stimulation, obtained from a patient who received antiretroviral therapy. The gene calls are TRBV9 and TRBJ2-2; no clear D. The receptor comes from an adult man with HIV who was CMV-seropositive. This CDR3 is CASSVAISGTGELFF. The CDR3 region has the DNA TGTGCCAGCAGCGTAGCTATTAGTGGCACCGGGGAGCTGTTTTTT.